A selection of T cell receptor beta chains follows, all from one sample in a study of control samples from healthy donors and cancer patients. Clones were sequenced by immunoSEQ multiplex PCR, and TCRdb holds only the in-frame ones, with some missing. Of 110,000 to 150,000 clones listed, roughly nine tenths are singletons. Sequenced sample: blood. Receptors originate from a man aged 25-45 years in good health. Each CDR3 is given with its conserved first and last residue. A D gene is named only where the DNA matches it firmly. Size is stated for part of the rows, as once, few or many counts, or as a class when the clone is expanded.

j_call v_call d_call clone_size cdr3_nt cdr3_aa
TRBJ1-2 TRBV12-3/TRBV12-4 - - TGTGCCAGCAGTTTATTAACAGATGGCTACACCTTC CASSLLTDGYTF
TRBJ2-7 TRBV2 TRBD2 - TGTGCCAGCAGTCGACTAGCGGGAGAGGTTAACGAGCAGTACTTC CASSRLAGEVNEQYF
TRBJ1-4 TRBV5-4 - - TGTGCCAGCAGCTTCTCGACCACAACTAATGAAAAACTGTTTTTT CASSFSTTTNEKLFF
TRBJ1-5 TRBV23-1 - - TGCGCCAGCAGTCAATCTAGGTCCAAAAATCAGCCCCAGCATTTT CASSQSRSKNQPQHF
TRBJ2-1 TRBV7-8 - - TGTGCCAGCAGCTCTGGACTACTCTCCTACAATGAGCAGTTCTTC CASSSGLLSYNEQFF
TRBJ2-1 TRBV21-1 - - TGTGCCAGCAGCCCCAGAGGCCTGGGTGAGCAGTTCTTC CASSPRGLGEQFF
TRBJ2-7 TRBV5-1 TRBD1 - TGCGCCAGCAGGTTGACAGGGTCGGACGAGCAGTACTTC CASRLTGSDEQYF
TRBJ1-5 TRBV7-2 - - TGTGCCAGCAGCTTAACGGGGCAGAGCAATCAGCCCCAGCATTTT CASSLTGQSNQPQHF
TRBJ1-2 TRBV19 - - TGTGCCAGTAGTATAGGGGGGACGGCCTCTGGGGGCTACACCTTC CASSIGGTASGGYTF
TRBJ1-4 TRBV18 - - TGTGCCAGCTCCCTCAACGGTGCAACTAATGAAAAACTGTTTTTT CASSLNGATNEKLFF
TRBJ1-1 TRBV18 - - TGTGCCAGCTCACACCAGCAGGGGAACACTGAAGCTTTCTTT CASSHQQGNTEAFF
TRBJ2-5 TRBV12-3/TRBV12-4 TRBD1 - TGTGCCAGCGTGAGGGGGCCCGGTGAGACCCAGTACTTC CASVRGPGETQYF
TRBJ1-1 TRBV5-6 - - TGTGCCAGCAGCCGGGCGACTGAAGCTTTCTTT CASSRATEAFF
TRBJ1-2 TRBV7-2 - - TGTGCCAGCAGCTCAGACCGATGGAACTATGGCTACACCTTC CASSSDRWNYGYTF
TRBJ2-5 TRBV7-9 TRBD1 - TGTGCCAGCAGCTTGGACAGGGGGCAAGAGACCCAGTACTTC CASSLDRGQETQYF
TRBJ1-5 TRBV5-1 - - TGCGCCAGCAGCCTAACAGGGAGCAATCAGCCCCAGCATTTT CASSLTGSNQPQHF
TRBJ1-2 TRBV5-1 - - TGCGCCAGCAGCGGAGATAGGGGTGGCTACACCTTC CASSGDRGGYTF
TRBJ1-6 TRBV6-2/TRBV6-3 TRBD1 once TGTGCCAGCAGTTCATACCGGGACAGGGGTCGGGATTCACCCCTCCACTTT CASSSYRDRGRDSPLHF
TRBJ2-7 TRBV19 - once TGTGCCAGTAGTACCCCAGCAGCCGGCAAGCAGTACTTC CASSTPAAGKQYF
TRBJ1-5 TRBV7-8 - - TGTGCCAGCAGCTCGTTCGCTAGCCTCAATCAGCCCCAGCATTTT CASSSFASLNQPQHF
TRBJ2-7 TRBV6-1 - - TGTGCCAGCACCGGCGGACAGTTAGCATCCTACGAGCAGTACTTC CASTGGQLASYEQYF
TRBJ2-5 TRBV30 - - TGTGCCTGGAGTGTAGGAGGGGTAGAGACCCAGTACTTC CAWSVGGVETQYF
TRBJ2-2 TRBV13 - - TGTGCCAGCAGCTCCTCTTCCCGGAACACCGGGGAGCTGTTTTTT CASSSSSRNTGELFF
TRBJ1-2 TRBV6-5 - - TGTGCCAGCGCCAGGGGTACAGACTATGGCTACACCTTC CASARGTDYGYTF